Detailed here is one T cell receptor (beta chain). This sample was included in a study of blood T cells in healthy people across ages. A sample-barcoded 5' primer and a J-beta primer mix were used in a second PCR of about 7 to 11 cycles. A single record per CDR3 protein comes from TCRdb applying MiXCR to the 5' RACE reads. This sample yields more than 650,000 distinct CDR3 sequences, of which roughly 25% are seen a single time; over 2.5% belongs to the top ten. From germline, CDR1 is SGHRS and CDR2 YFSETQ. J gave up 7 bases and V 4 bases, and 6 bases lay outside the gene matches. This CDR3 has 14 amino acids. The authors drew about 10 milliliters of peripheral blood from each donor. This same sample was also taken into another study, of T cells of mothers and their children. From that report: Donors comprised three healthy Caucasian mothers plus their six children.

Sample: blood. This clonotype originated in a boy aged 10-17 years in good health. The chain couples TRBV5-1 to TRBJ1-2, with 11 positions matching TRBD1. In DNA form, the CDR3 reads TGCGCCAGCAGCCGGAATGGACAGGGGGCTGGCTACACCTTC. Its translation: CASSRNGQGAGYTF.